Presented here are 5 T cell receptor beta chains from one specimen sequenced in a study of T cell changes during pregnancy in multiple sclerosis. Produced via immunoSEQ multiplex PCR; TCRdb's table is partial and in-frame only. The table has about 48,000 clones, 94% seen once. The specimen comprised CD4+ T cells from peripheral blood mononuclear cells, sampled in the first trimester of pregnancy. Source of these receptors: a female donor with multiple sclerosis, enrolled in a pregnancy study.

The J gene is TRBJ2-5, the V gene TRBV4-1; D perhaps matches TRBD2 (6 bases). The CDR3 contains 16 residues. Between the trimmed V and J ends, which lost 0 bases and 8 bases, there was a span of 19 bases. CDR1 MGHRA and CDR2 YSYEKL come from the germline V gene. The CDR3 sequence: CASSQDWVGGPGTQYF. The CDR3 bases are TGCGCCAGCAGCCAAGATTGGGTCGGGGGTCCAGGAACCCAGTACTTC.

This sequence joins TRBV5-6 and TRBJ2-5; 12 bases are a match to TRBD2. This CDR3 has 17 residues. V dropped 0 bases and J dropped 1; count of bases not matched to a gene: 4. Per the germline V gene, CDR1 is SGHDT and CDR2 is YYEEEE. The CDR3 region has the DNA TGTGCCAGCAGCTTGGATACTAGCGGGGGGCTCCAAGAGACCCAGTACTTC. Translated, it gives CASSLDTSGGLQETQYF.

This chain joins TRBV4-1 and TRBJ2-7; the match to TRBD2 covers 9 bases. J was trimmed by 3 bases and V by 1 base; bases with no gene match: 13. The germline gives CDR1 MGHRA, CDR2 YSYEKL. This CDR3 contains 18 residues. CDR3 region: CASSQVGSGGRGNYEQYF. The DNA for the CDR3 is TGCGCCAGCAGCCAAGTGGGTAGCGGGGGCCGGGGGAACTACGAGCAGTACTTC.

V is TRBV5-1 and J is TRBJ2-2; D may be TRBD1 (6 bases). Germline V gene lookup returns CDR1 SGHRS and CDR2 YFSETQ. V lost 3 bases and J 1 base, leaving 13 bases between the germline ends. The CDR3 has 16 amino acids. The CDR3 region is CASSSQGHLNTGELFF. The CDR3 DNA is TGCGCCAGCAGCTCGCAGGGACACCTGAACACCGGGGAGCTGTTTTTT.

The J gene is TRBJ1-1, the V gene TRBV19, with TRBD1 as a possible D gene (5 bases). The V and J ends lost 5 bases and 0 bases respectively, with 13 bases between them. This CDR3 is 15 amino acids long. From germline, CDR1 is LNHDA and CDR2 SQIVND (reference sequence). CDR3 region: CASSLSGGMNTEAFF. In nucleotides, the CDR3 is TGTGCCAGTAGTCTCTCCGGGGGAATGAACACTGAAGCTTTCTTT.